The T cell receptor (beta chain) under discussion was sequenced for a study of shared clonotypes between healthy human individuals. Looking at the study overall: Each donor's CD4 naive and CD4 memory cells filled three plates apiece, CD8 naive two, and CD8 memory one.

There were only Caucasian adults among the donors, and all lived in Nashville, Tennessee. Germline V gene lookup returns CDR1 SGHRS and CDR2 YFSETQ. After removal of 0 bases from V and 6 bases from J, the junction contained 3 bases not matched to a gene. The CDR3 spans 15 residues. Repertoires were generated with immunoSEQ multiplex PCR, while TCRdb's copy carries only in-frame clones and drops some. The sample carries more than 2,000,000 clones, approximately 94% recorded once. The rearrangement uses TRBV5-1 and TRBJ2-2; 9 bases are shared with TRBD1. Source material: naive CD4+ T cells sorted from blood. Subset indicated: CD45RA+ positively selected. The origin of this receptor is a man aged 18 to 30 in good health. The CDR3 DNA reads TGCGCCAGCAGCTTGGGACAGGGGGTTCCCGGGGAGCTGTTTTTT. It translates to CASSLGQGVPGELFF.